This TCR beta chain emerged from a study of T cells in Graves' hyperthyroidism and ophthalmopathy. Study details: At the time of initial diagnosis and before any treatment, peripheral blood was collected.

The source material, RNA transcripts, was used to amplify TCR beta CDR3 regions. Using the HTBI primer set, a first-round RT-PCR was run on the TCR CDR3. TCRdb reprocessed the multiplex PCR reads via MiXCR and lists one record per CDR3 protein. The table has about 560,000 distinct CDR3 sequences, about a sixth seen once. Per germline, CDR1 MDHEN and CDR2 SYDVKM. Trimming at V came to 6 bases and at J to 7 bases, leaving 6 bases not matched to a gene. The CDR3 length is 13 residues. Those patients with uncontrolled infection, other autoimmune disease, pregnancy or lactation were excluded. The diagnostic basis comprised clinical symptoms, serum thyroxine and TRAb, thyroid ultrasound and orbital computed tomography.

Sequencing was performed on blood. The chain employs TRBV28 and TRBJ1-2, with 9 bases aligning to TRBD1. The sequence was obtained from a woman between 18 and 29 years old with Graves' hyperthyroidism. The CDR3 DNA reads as TGTGCCAGCAGGGGGGACAGGGCAGGTGGCTACACCTTC. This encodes CASRGDRAGGYTF.